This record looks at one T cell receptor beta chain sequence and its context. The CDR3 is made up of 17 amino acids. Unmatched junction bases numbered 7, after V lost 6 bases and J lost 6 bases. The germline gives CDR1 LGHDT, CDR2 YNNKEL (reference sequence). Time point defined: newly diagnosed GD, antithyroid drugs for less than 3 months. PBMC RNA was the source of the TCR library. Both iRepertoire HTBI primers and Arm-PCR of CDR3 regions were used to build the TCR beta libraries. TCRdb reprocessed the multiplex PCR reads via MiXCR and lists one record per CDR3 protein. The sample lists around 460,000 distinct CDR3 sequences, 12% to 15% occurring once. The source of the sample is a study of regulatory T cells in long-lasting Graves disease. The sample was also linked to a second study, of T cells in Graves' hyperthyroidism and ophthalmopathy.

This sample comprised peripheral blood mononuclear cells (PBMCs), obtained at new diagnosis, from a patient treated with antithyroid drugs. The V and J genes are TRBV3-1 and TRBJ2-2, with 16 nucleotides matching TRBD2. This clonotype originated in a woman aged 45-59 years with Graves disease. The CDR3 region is CASSGTSGRAVAGELFF. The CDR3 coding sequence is TGTGCCAGCAGTGGGACTAGCGGGAGGGCCGTCGCCGGGGAGCTGTTTTTT.